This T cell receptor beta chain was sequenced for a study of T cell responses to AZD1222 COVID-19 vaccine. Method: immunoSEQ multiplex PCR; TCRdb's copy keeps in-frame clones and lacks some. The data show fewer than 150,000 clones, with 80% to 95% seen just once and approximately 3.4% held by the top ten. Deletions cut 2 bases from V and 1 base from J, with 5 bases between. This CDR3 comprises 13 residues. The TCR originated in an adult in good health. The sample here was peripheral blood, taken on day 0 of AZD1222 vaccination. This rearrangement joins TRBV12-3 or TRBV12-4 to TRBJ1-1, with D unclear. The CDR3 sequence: CASSLMRNTEAFF. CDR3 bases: TGTGCCAGCAGTTTAATGAGGAACACTGAAGCTTTCTTT.